One and the same sample provided the 20 T cell receptor beta chains below, sequenced in a study of human T cells and chemical hapten exposure. Regarding time point: pre-sensitization, week 0. Documented treatment: therapeutic diphenylcyclopropenone sensitization with weekly scalp DPC. MiXCR, run by TCRdb on the RACE reads, gives a single entry per CDR3 protein. The table has 240,000 or so distinct CDR3 sequences, 7.5% to 9% seen once. Sequencing was performed on whole blood, taken in connection with sensitization to the hapten diphenylcyclopropenone (DPC). The origin of the receptors is a middle-aged woman with alopecia areata. Some clones in this sample may be carry-over from other donors' samples.

V is TRBV20-1 and J is TRBJ2-7; 7 positions agree with TRBD2. The germline V gene encodes CDR1 DFQATT and CDR2 SNEGSKA (reference sequence). V gave up 0 bases and J gave up 4 bases; unmatched junction bases: 18. The CDR3 totals 18 residues. The CDR3 nucleotides read TGCAGTGCTAGAGATCCGGCGGTGGGCGGGAGTGTTCGGTACGAGCAGTACTTC. Translation gives CSARDPAVGGSVRYEQYF.

The chain carries TRBV19 and TRBJ2-2; D gene ambiguous. V was trimmed by 0 bases and J by 3 bases, leaving 11 bases between them. The CDR3 length is 16 residues. The germline gives CDR1 LNHDA, CDR2 SQIVND (reference sequence). The CDR3 bases are TGTGCCAGTAGTATAGAGGCGCCGAGGTACACCGGGGAGCTGTTTTTT. Translating gives CASSIEAPRYTGELFF.

This clonotype was recorded a few times. J is TRBJ2-2 and V is TRBV7-3; 8 bases line up with TRBD2. Unmatched junction bases numbered 9, after V lost 5 bases and J lost 4 bases. The V gene's germline CDR1 is SGHTA and CDR2 FQGTGA. This CDR3 region has 16 residues. This CDR3 is CASSPSGSRVTGELFF. The CDR3 bases are TGTGCCAGCAGCCCCAGCGGGAGTCGGGTCACCGGGGAGCTGTTTTTT. The entire variable domain, with the rest obtained from reference TRBV7-3 and TRBJ2-2, is as follows: GAGVSQTPSNKVTEKGKYVELRCDPISGHTALYWYRQSLGQGPEFLIYFQGTGAADDSGLPNDRFFAVRPEGSVSTLKIQRTERGDSAVYLCASSPSGSRVTGELFFGEGSRLTVL.

The V gene is TRBV25-1, the J gene TRBJ1-2, with 7 bases fitting TRBD1. Germline V lookup: CDR1 MGHDK, CDR2 SYGVNS. The CDR3 is made up of 16 amino acids. With 2 bases clipped from V and 0 bases from J, the junction kept 6 bases outside the gene matches. For the CDR3, the DNA is TGTGCCAGCAGTGAACCTGGACAGGCAGCTAACTATGGCTACACCTTC. Translating gives CASSEPGQAANYGYTF.

The chain combines TRBV29-1 with TRBJ1-2; possibly TRBD1 for D (6 bases). This CDR3 spans 12 amino acids. The germline V gene encodes CDR1 SQVTM and CDR2 ANQGSEA. Trimming stripped 8 bases from V and 2 bases from J, with 12 bases between. The CDR3: CSISRGNYGYTF. CDR3 DNA: TGCAGCATCTCCAGGGGAAACTATGGCTACACCTTC. The variable domain in full, with the rest retrieved from reference TRBV29-1 and TRBJ1-2, is SAVISQKPSRDICQRGTSLTIQCQVDSQVTMMFWYRQQPGQSLTLIATANQGSEATYESGFVIDKFPISRPNLTFSTLTVSNMSPEDSSIYLCSISRGNYGYTFGSGTRLTVV.

This clonotype was detected a few times. V gene TRBV3-1 combines with J gene TRBJ2-1, with D uncertain. CDR3 length: 17 amino acids. The germline CDR1 and CDR2 sequences are LGHDT and YNNKEL (reference sequence). The V end was cut by 2 bases, the J end by 6 bases, with 20 bases between. DNA of the CDR3: TGTGCCAGCAGCCAACGTGGTATGTCCTTACAACTCAATGAGCAGTTCTTC. It specifies CASSQRGMSLQLNEQFF.

The chain joins TRBV29-1 to TRBJ2-1; D gene unclear. The V and J ends lost 6 bases and 11 bases respectively, with 11 bases between them. Germline CDR1 is SQVTM and CDR2 is ANQGSEA. This CDR3 is built from 10 residues. CDR3 sequence reads: CSVLLRQQFF. The CDR3 nucleotides read TGCAGCGTCCTACTTCGGCAGCAGTTCTTC.

Details on this clonotype: One end of the junction is discordant with germline, which a read error may explain. V usage is TRBV19 and J usage is TRBJ2-1; 9 bases agree with TRBD2. This CDR3 is 15 amino acids long. Germline CDR1 and CDR2: LNHDA and SQIVND (reference sequence). The CDR3 protein is CASSLRTSVYNEHFF. The DNA for the CDR3 is TGTGCCAGTAGTCTTAGGACTAGCGTCTACAATGAGCATTTCTTC.

This chain connects TRBV18 to TRBJ1-6; D is ambiguous. V was cut by 6 bases and J by 0 bases, with 9 bases left in between. This CDR3 contains 15 residues. Germline V CDR1 and CDR2: KGHSH, LQKENI. The CDR3 nucleotides read TGTGCCAGCTCCCCCACGAGCTCCTATAATTCACCCCTCCACTTT. It encodes CASSPTSSYNSPLHF.

The chain couples TRBV12-3 or TRBV12-4 to TRBJ1-5; 7 bases are a match to TRBD1. The CDR3 has 14 amino acids. V was clipped by 3 bases and J by 7 bases; unmatched bases: 6. This CDR3 is CASSLEGARQPQHF. For the CDR3, the DNA is TGTGCCAGCAGTTTGGAGGGGGCGAGACAGCCCCAGCATTTT.

This clonotype was seen a handful of times. The rearrangement uses TRBV29-1 and TRBJ2-1, with no clear D. V dropped 2 bases and J dropped 12 bases, with 8 bases sitting between them. In germline, CDR1 is SQVTM, CDR2 ANQGSEA. This CDR3 region has 10 residues. The CDR3 spells CSVELPGQFF. As DNA, the CDR3 is TGCAGCGTTGAACTGCCGGGGCAGTTCTTC.

This clonotype has more than one count but fewer than ten. This chain connects TRBV4-3 to TRBJ2-4, with D tentatively TRBD2 (6 bases). From germline, CDR1 is LGHNA and CDR2 YSLEER. V lost 0 bases, J lost 0 bases, and 15 bases lay in between. The CDR3 is 18 amino acids. CDR3 sequence: CASSQEGTYPLAKNIQYF. The CDR3 DNA is TGCGCCAGCAGCCAAGAAGGGACTTACCCTTTAGCCAAAAACATTCAGTACTTC.

The V and J genes are TRBV28 and TRBJ2-3; 7 bases are a match to TRBD2. The V gene's germline CDR1 is MDHEN and CDR2 SYDVKM. J gave up 4 bases and V 5 bases, and 9 bases lay outside the gene matches. The CDR3 has 15 residues. CDR3 amino acids: CASSQAGMGADTQYF. CDR3 DNA sequence: TGTGCCAGCAGTCAAGCGGGAATGGGCGCAGATACGCAGTATTTT. The entire variable domain, with the rest obtained from reference TRBV28 and TRBJ2-3, is as follows: DVKVTQSSRYLVKRTGEKVFLECVQDMDHENMFWYRQDPGLGLRLIYFSYDVKMKEKGDIPEGYSVSREKKERFSLILESASTNQTSMYLCASSQAGMGADTQYFGPGTRLTVL.

This chain joins TRBV6-2 or TRBV6-3 and TRBJ2-1; D is possibly TRBD1 or TRBD2 (6 bases each). V was clipped by 0 bases and J by 2 bases, with 14 bases between them. Germline V gene data show CDR1 as MNHEY and CDR2 as SVGEGT. This CDR3 is 17 amino acids long. CDR3 amino acids: CASSYSIGGGTYNEQFF. The CDR3 DNA sequence: TGTGCCAGCAGTTACTCGATCGGGGGCGGTACCTACAATGAGCAGTTCTTC.

This clonotype was counted a few times. The V and J genes are TRBV28 and TRBJ1-2; 8 nucleotides line up with TRBD1. V lost 6 bases and J lost 8; bases outside the gene matches: 5. Germline V CDR1 and CDR2: MDHEN, SYDVKM. The CDR3 is made up of 12 amino acids. CDR3 sequence reads: CASRSGGRGYTF. CDR3 bases: TGTGCCAGCAGGTCAGGGGGCCGGGGCTACACCTTC.

This clonotype showed up just a few times. The chain combines TRBV6-5 with TRBJ1-6; TRBD1 matches at 8 bases. The V segment lost 5 bases and the J segment 9 bases; nucleotides outside the gene matches: 6. This CDR3 is 14 amino acids long. Germline loops: CDR1 MNHEY, CDR2 SVGAGI. The CDR3, as DNA: TGTGCCAGCAGTGACAGGGGAGGGGGTTCACCCCTCCACTTT. Protein product: CASSDRGGGSPLHF.

This clonotype was seen only a few times. V is TRBV6-2 or TRBV6-3 and J is TRBJ1-1, with D unresolved. This CDR3 contains 13 residues. Germline CDR1 and CDR2: MNHEY and SVGEGT. V dropped 6 bases and J dropped 6 bases, with 14 bases sitting between them. This CDR3 is CASSQLPLPEAFF. The CDR3 region has the DNA TGTGCCAGCAGCCAACTCCCATTGCCTGAAGCTTTCTTT.

The V gene is TRBV4-2, the J gene TRBJ2-1; 15 nucleotides agree with TRBD2. This CDR3 comprises 16 residues. V lost 0 bases, J lost 12 bases, and 6 bases stayed unmatched. CDR1 and CDR2 (germline): LGHNA, YNFKEQ. CDR3: CASSQEGLAGGLVQFF. CDR3 in DNA: TGTGCCAGCAGCCAAGAGGGACTAGCGGGAGGTCTAGTGCAGTTCTTC.

The chain carries TRBV6-2 or TRBV6-3 and TRBJ2-3, with 7 bases lining up with TRBD2. This CDR3 has 14 residues. Germline CDR1 reads MNHEY; CDR2 reads SVGEGT. Germline trimming cut 6 bases from V and 2 bases from J; bases unmatched to any gene: 5. The CDR3 sequence is CASRRGLDTDTQYF. The CDR3 DNA is TGTGCCAGCAGGCGTGGACTAGACACAGATACGCAGTATTTT.

This clonotype was seen only a few times. J is TRBJ1-6 and V is TRBV15; no reliable D call. The CDR3 runs 14 residues. V lost 1 base and J lost 6, with 7 bases in between. CDR1 and CDR2 (germline): LNHNV, YYDKDF (reference sequence). The CDR3 coding sequence is TGTGCCACCAGCAGAGTTGTGATTAATTCACCCCTCCACTTT. It translates to CATSRVVINSPLHF.